These 5 T cell receptor beta chains came from one sample sequenced in a study of regulatory T cells in long-lasting Graves disease. Time point described: newly diagnosed GD, antithyroid drugs for less than 3 months. Isolated PBMC RNA provided the starting material for the TCR library. CDR3-region Arm-PCR and iRepertoire HTBI primers produced the TCR beta libraries. TCRdb re-called the multiplex PCR reads with MiXCR, one entry per CDR3 protein. Among around 330,000 distinct CDR3 sequences listed, about 20% were seen once. Sequencing was performed on peripheral blood mononuclear cells (PBMCs), taken at new diagnosis, from a patient treated with antithyroid drugs. The origin of the receptors is a female donor with Graves disease.

The genes are TRBV11-2 and TRBJ2-3, with D perhaps given as TRBD1 or TRBD2 (5 bases each). V was cut by 3 bases and J by 4 bases, with 11 bases left in between. This CDR3 has 14 amino acids. Per the germline V gene, CDR1 is SGHAT and CDR2 is FQNNGV. The CDR3 sequence: CASSLGTPPDTQYF. The CDR3 DNA reads as TGTGCCAGCAGCTTGGGGACCCCCCCAGATACGCAGTATTTT.

This chain connects TRBV12-3 or TRBV12-4 to TRBJ2-5, with TRBD1 identical over 9 bases. Unmatched junction bases numbered 12, after V lost 8 bases and J lost 5 bases. This CDR3 comprises 15 residues. For the CDR3, the DNA is TGTGCCAGCGTTCCCGGGACAGGGTCAGGGGAGACCCAGTACTTC. It yields the protein CASVPGTGSGETQYF.

A remark on this clonotype: Given a much more abundant clone one base away, this may be a read error. The chain employs TRBV14 and TRBJ2-5; 7 positions agree with TRBD2. This CDR3 comprises 17 residues. Germline CDR1 is SGHDN and CDR2 is FVKESK. Unmatched junction bases numbered 10, after V lost 3 bases and J lost 0 bases. The CDR3 here is CASSHPGLAAYQETQYF. The CDR3 DNA reads TGTGCCAGCAGCCATCCCGGGCTAGCGGCGTACCAAGAGACCCAGTACTTC.

On this clonotype: A much larger clone is a single base away; this may be a read error. The chain employs TRBV13 and TRBJ1-1, with 7 bases aligning to TRBD1. Germline CDR1 reads PRHDT; CDR2 reads FYEKMQ (reference sequence). The CDR3 is made up of 15 amino acids. DNA of the CDR3: TGTGTCAGCAGTTACTACAGGGGAGCGACGGCTGAAGCTTTCTTT. Its translation: CVSSYYRGATAEAFF. The whole variable domain, filled in from reference TRBV13 and TRBJ1-1, reads AAGVIQSPRHLIKEKRETATLKCYPIPRHDTVYWYQQGPGQDPQFLISFYEKMQSDKGSIPDRFSAQQFSDYHSELNMSSLELGDSALYFCVSSYYRGATAEAFFGQGTRLTVV.

This clonotype occurred a few times. This chain connects TRBV5-1 to TRBJ2-5; D might be TRBD1 or TRBD2, each matching 5 bases. The CDR3 runs to 14 residues. Looked up from germline, CDR1 is SGHRS and CDR2 is YFSETQ. The germline V and J ends were trimmed by 2 bases and 3 bases, with 11 bases remaining between them. CDR3 protein: CASSFIRDEETQYF. CDR3 sequence (DNA): TGCGCCAGCAGCTTTATCCGGGACGAAGAGACCCAGTACTTC.